This T cell receptor beta chain was sequenced during a study of OX40 agonist ivuxolimab in advanced cancers. This table comes from immunoSEQ multiplex PCR, and its TCRdb copy is limited to in-frame clones, with some not included. The sample holds some 20,000 clones; more than 70% are singletons and the top ten take roughly 10%. The sequenced sample was CD4+ or CD8+ T cells sorted from blood, obtained in a trial of the OX40 agonist ivuxolimab. The sequence was obtained from an adult with an advanced solid tumor such as melanoma, head and neck, liver or kidney cancer.

The CDR3 DNA sequence: TGTGCCAGCAGTTTATCACTAGCGGGTTTCTACAATGAGCAGTTCTTC. It translates to CASSLSLAGFYNEQFF. This chain joins TRBV28 and TRBJ2-1, with 9 bases matching TRBD2. Germline V gene lookup returns CDR1 MDHEN and CDR2 SYDVKM. The CDR3 covers 16 residues. Trimming at V came to 1 base and at J to 3 bases, leaving 4 bases not matched to a gene.